One sample yielded the 15 T cell receptor beta chains listed below, sequenced in a study of human T cells and chemical hapten exposure. MiXCR, run by TCRdb on the RACE reads, gives a single entry per CDR3 protein. The sample contains roughly 200,000 distinct CDR3 sequences, more than 20% of which appear only once. Time point meaning: patch test 1, 2 weeks after DPC sensitization. The treatment: therapeutic diphenylcyclopropenone sensitization with weekly scalp DPC. Sequencing used whole blood, obtained in connection with sensitization to the hapten diphenylcyclopropenone (DPC). These receptors came from a woman aged 50 to 60 with alopecia areata. Some clones in this sample may be carry-over from other donors' samples.

V usage is TRBV6-5 and J usage is TRBJ2-1; 8 nucleotides agree with TRBD2. Germline V gives CDR1 MNHEY, CDR2 SVGAGI. J gave up 8 bases and V 8 bases, and 17 bases lay outside the gene matches. The length of the CDR3 is 16 residues. The CDR3, as DNA: TGTGCCAGCGGAGGGCGTTCAGCGGGAGTAGTGGATGAGCAGTTCTTC. Translating it yields CASGGRSAGVVDEQFF.

This clonotype has at least ten counts. As DNA, the CDR3 is TGTGCCAGCAGTAGGGCTCTAGCGGACAACAATGAGCAGTTCTTC. Its translation: CASSRALADNNEQFF. This chain connects TRBV25-1 to TRBJ2-1, with TRBD2 matching over 7 bases. V trimming: 5 bases; J trimming: 5 bases; junction bases outside the gene matches: 9. The length of the CDR3 is 15 residues. Looked up from germline, CDR1 is MGHDK and CDR2 is SYGVNS.

The gene calls are TRBV3-1 and TRBJ2-2, with 8 bases aligning to TRBD2. Germline CDR1 is LGHDT and CDR2 is YNNKEL (reference sequence). V was pared by 6 bases and J by 5 bases, with 14 bases of the junction left unmatched. CDR3 length: 17 amino acids. The CDR3 loop reads CASRPTGGPSSTGELFF. The CDR3 DNA sequence: TGTGCCAGCAGACCCACGGGAGGGCCGTCTTCGACCGGGGAGCTGTTTTTT.

This clonotype showed up just a few times. The chain recombines TRBV7-9 with TRBJ2-1; TRBD1 might be the D (6 bases). Trimming stripped 0 bases from V and 7 bases from J, with 10 bases between. This CDR3 has 14 amino acids. Germline CDR1 reads SEHNR; CDR2 reads FQNEAQ (reference sequence). CDR3 nucleotides: TGTGCCAGCAGCTTAGCGGGGGCACGGAATGAGCAGTTCTTC. Translated, it gives CASSLAGARNEQFF. The entire variable domain, with the rest obtained from reference TRBV7-9 and TRBJ2-1, is as follows: DTGVSQNPRHKITKRGQNVTFRCDPISEHNRLYWYRQTLGQGPEFLTYFQNEAQLEKSRLLSDRFSAERPKGSFSTLEIQRTEQGDSAMYLCASSLAGARNEQFFGPGTRLTVL.

This clonotype was seen only a few times. The chain joins TRBV29-1 to TRBJ2-1, with 9 bases fitting TRBD1. Germline CDR1 SQVTM, CDR2 ANQGSEA. This CDR3 has 13 residues. J was trimmed by 13 bases and V by 3 bases; bases with no gene match: 10. The CDR3 DNA reads as TGCAGCGTTGAGGGGACAGGGTCCGAAAGCCAGTTCTTC. Its protein product is CSVEGTGSESQFF.

There are a few counts of this clonotype. The rearrangement uses TRBV29-1 and TRBJ2-7, with 8 bases lining up with TRBD1. The germline CDR1 and CDR2 sequences are SQVTM and ANQGSEA. V dropped 0 bases and J dropped 0; count of bases not matched to a gene: 4. This CDR3 region has 15 residues. In DNA, the CDR3 is TGCAGCGTTGAAGATGGGCAGGGGGCCTCCTACGAGCAGTACTTC. Protein product: CSVEDGQGASYEQYF.

This clonotype has only a few counts. The chain carries TRBV29-1 and TRBJ2-3; perhaps TRBD1 as D (6 bases). V was pared by 5 bases and J by 2 bases, with 17 bases between. This CDR3 has 15 residues. The germline V gene encodes CDR1 SQVTM and CDR2 ANQGSEA. The CDR3, as DNA: TGCAGCGTTTGTATCAGGGGAGCGTTCACAGATACGCAGTATTTT. It encodes CSVCIRGAFTDTQYF.

This chain uses TRBV6-5 with TRBJ2-2; 9 nucleotides agree with TRBD1. This CDR3 comprises 17 residues. V dropped 0 bases and J dropped 5; count of bases not matched to a gene: 7. Per the germline V gene, CDR1 is MNHEY and CDR2 is SVGAGI. CDR3 DNA: TGTGCCAGCAGTTACTCGTTTGCGACAGGGGGGACCGGGGAGCTGTTTTTT. It yields the protein CASSYSFATGGTGELFF.

The chain employs TRBV24-1 and TRBJ2-1; 9 bases fit TRBD2. The CDR3 contains 17 residues. The junction had 8 bases not matched to a gene; V was cut back by 6 bases and J by 0 bases. The germline V gene has CDR1 KGHDR and CDR2 SFDVKD. The CDR3 is CATSKRAGGPSYNEQFF. The CDR3 coding sequence is TGTGCCACCAGTAAAAGGGCGGGAGGGCCCTCCTACAATGAGCAGTTCTTC.

This clonotype showed up just a few times. J is TRBJ2-7 and V is TRBV18, with 8 bases that match TRBD1. The CDR3 has 18 residues. Germline-derived CDR1 and CDR2 are KGHSH and LQKENI. With 2 bases clipped from V and 4 bases from J, the junction kept 16 bases outside the gene matches. CDR3 bases: TGTGCCAGCTCACCAAGGGGACAGGCCATACTGCTTCCGTACGAGCAGTACTTC. Amino acids: CASSPRGQAILLPYEQYF.

This clonotype was counted between two and nine times. This chain uses TRBV29-1 with TRBJ2-7, with TRBD2 matching over 8 bases. The J segment lost 3 bases and the V segment lost 2 bases, leaving 3 bases of the junction unmatched. Germline assignment: CDR1 SQVTM and CDR2 ANQGSEA. CDR3 length: 13 amino acids. The CDR3 DNA sequence: TGCAGCGTTGAAAATCTAGCGGGCTACGAGCAGTACTTC. It translates to CSVENLAGYEQYF.

The chain couples TRBV29-1 to TRBJ2-7; D ambiguous. Germline V gene data show CDR1 as SQVTM and CDR2 as ANQGSEA. The V end lost 7 bases, the J end lost 7 bases, and 14 bases lay between the germline ends. This CDR3 spans 11 amino acids. The CDR3 nucleotides are TGCAGCGCTCAGACGAATCGGGAGCAGTACTTC. Amino acid sequence: CSAQTNREQYF.

V gene TRBV6-5 combines with J gene TRBJ2-7; 9 bases agree with TRBD2. CDR1 MNHEY and CDR2 SVGAGI come from the germline V gene. V gave up 4 bases and J gave up 6 bases; unmatched junction bases: 4. This CDR3 comprises 13 residues. The CDR3 sequence is CASSLAGDLEQYF. Written as DNA, the CDR3 is TGTGCCAGCAGTTTAGCGGGAGATCTCGAGCAGTACTTC.

V and J are TRBV5-1 and TRBJ1-1; D not certain. Germline V lookup: CDR1 SGHRS, CDR2 YFSETQ. This CDR3 has 13 amino acids. V dropped 5 bases and J dropped 6 bases, with 14 bases sitting between them. The CDR3 DNA follows: TGCGCCAGCAGGGAGGGAGGAATCTCTGAAGCTTTCTTT. This translates into CASREGGISEAFF.

The gene calls are TRBV12-5 and TRBJ1-1, with D perhaps TRBD1 (5 bases). Looked up from germline, CDR1 is LGHNT and CDR2 is FRNRAP. V lost 5 bases and J 7 bases, leaving 17 bases between the germline ends. The CDR3 length is 14 residues. The DNA of the CDR3 is TGTGCTAGTGGTCCTGGGACGGGGTCGAGTGAAGCTTTCTTT. Translation gives CASGPGTGSSEAFF.